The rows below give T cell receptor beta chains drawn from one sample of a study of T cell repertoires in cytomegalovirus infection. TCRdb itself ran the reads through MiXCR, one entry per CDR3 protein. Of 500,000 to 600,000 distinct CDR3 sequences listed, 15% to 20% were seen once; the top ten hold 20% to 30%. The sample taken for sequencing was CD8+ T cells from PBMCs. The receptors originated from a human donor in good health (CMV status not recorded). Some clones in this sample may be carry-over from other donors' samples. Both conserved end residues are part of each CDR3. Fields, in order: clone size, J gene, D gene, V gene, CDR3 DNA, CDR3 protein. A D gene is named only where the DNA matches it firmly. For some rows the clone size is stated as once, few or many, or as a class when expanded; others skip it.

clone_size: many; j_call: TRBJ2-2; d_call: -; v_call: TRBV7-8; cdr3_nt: TGTGCCAGCAGCTTAGTAGTCGGCACCGGGGAGCTGTTTTTT; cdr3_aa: CASSLVVGTGELFF
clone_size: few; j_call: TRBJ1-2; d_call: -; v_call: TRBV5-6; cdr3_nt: TGTGCCAGCAGCCTGGCCCCGGGGCCCGGCAAATATGGCTACACCTTC; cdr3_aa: CASSLAPGPGKYGYTF
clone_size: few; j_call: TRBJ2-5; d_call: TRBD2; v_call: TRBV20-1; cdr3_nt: TGCAGTGCTAGGGGACTAGCGGGGGAAGAGACCCAGTACTTC; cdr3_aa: CSARGLAGEETQYF
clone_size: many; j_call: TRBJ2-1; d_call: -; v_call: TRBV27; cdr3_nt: TGTGCCAGCAGTCCGCCGGGATTTTACAATGAGCAGTTCTTC; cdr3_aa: CASSPPGFYNEQFF
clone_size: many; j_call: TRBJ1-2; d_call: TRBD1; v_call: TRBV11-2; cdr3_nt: TGTGCCAGCAGCCCATGGAGGGACAGCGCCCCGCCTAACTATGGCTACACCTTC; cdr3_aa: CASSPWRDSAPPNYGYTF
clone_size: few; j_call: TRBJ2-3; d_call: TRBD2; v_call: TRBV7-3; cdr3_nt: TGTGCCAGCAGCCCCACGCCCCCTAGCGGAAGCACAGATACGCAGTATTTT; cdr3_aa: CASSPTPPSGSTDTQYF
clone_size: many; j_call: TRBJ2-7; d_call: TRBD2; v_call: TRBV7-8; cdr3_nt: TGTGCCAGCAGCTCCTTCGGACTAGCGGCCTACGAGCAGTACTTC; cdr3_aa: CASSSFGLAAYEQYF
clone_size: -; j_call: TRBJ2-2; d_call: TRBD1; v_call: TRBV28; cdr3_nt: TGTGCCAGCAGCGACCGGGACAGGGGGCATCCCGGGGAGCTGTTTTTT; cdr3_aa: CASSDRDRGHPGELFF
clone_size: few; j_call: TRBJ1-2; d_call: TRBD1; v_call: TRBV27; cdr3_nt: TGTGCCAGCAGTTCACCTGACAGGGGGGGAAAGACAGCCTATGGCTACACCTTC; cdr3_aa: CASSSPDRGGKTAYGYTF
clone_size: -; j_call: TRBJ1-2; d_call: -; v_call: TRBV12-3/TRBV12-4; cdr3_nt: TGTGCCAGCAGTTTTGGGGCCGGAGATGGCTACACCTTC; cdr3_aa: CASSFGAGDGYTF
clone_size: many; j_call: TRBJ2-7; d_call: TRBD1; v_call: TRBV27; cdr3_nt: TGTGCCAGCAGACCCGGACAGGGGGGGACCTACGAGCAGTACTTC; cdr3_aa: CASRPGQGGTYEQYF
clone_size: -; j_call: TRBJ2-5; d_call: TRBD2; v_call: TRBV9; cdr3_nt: TGTGCCAGCAGCGGGGATAGCGGGAGGGCCGAGAAAGAGACCCAGTACTTC; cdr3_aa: CASSGDSGRAEKETQYF
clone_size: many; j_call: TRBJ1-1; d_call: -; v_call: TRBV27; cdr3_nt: TGTGCCAGCAGTTCGGTGGGGAGTCTGAACACTGAAGCTTTCTTT; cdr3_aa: CASSSVGSLNTEAFF
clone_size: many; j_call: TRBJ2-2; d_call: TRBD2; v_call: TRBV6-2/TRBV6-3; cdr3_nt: TGTGCCAGCAGGCGGACTAGCGGGAGGTTGCCCGGGGAGCTGTTTTTT; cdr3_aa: CASRRTSGRLPGELFF
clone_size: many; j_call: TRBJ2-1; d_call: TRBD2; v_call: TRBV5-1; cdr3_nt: TGCGCCAGCAGCCCGCGTTCTAGCGGGAGGATGTCCTACAATGAGCAGTTCTTC; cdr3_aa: CASSPRSSGRMSYNEQFF
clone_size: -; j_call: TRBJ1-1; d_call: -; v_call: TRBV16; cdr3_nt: TGTGCCAGCAGCTCATCCCCTTCCGCGAACACTGAAGCTTTCTTT; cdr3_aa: CASSSSPSANTEAFF
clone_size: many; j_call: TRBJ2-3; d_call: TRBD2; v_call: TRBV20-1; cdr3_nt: TGCAGTGCTTCTTTAGCGGGAGGGTATAACAGAGATACGCAGTATTTT; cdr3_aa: CSASLAGGYNRDTQYF
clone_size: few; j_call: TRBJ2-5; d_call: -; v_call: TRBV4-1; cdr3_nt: TGCGCCAGCAGCCAAGTACCGGCGGCCCCTAAGACCCAGTACTTC; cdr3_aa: CASSQVPAAPKTQYF
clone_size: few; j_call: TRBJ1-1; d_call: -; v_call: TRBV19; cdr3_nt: TGTGCCAGTAGTAGCCGCCTGGGGGGGGAGAACACTGAAGCTTTCTTT; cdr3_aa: CASSSRLGGENTEAFF
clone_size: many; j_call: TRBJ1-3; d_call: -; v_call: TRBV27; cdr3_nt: TGTGCCAGCAGCACCAGGTGGGCTGGAAACACCATATATTTT; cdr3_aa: CASSTRWAGNTIYF
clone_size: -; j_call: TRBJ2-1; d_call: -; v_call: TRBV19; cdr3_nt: TGTGCCAGTAGTATCGGGCAAACTCCAGGGTATGAGCAGTTCTTC; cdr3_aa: CASSIGQTPGYEQFF
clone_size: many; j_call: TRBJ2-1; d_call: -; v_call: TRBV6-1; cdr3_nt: TGTGCCAGCAGCCAGTCCTACAATGAGCAGTTCTTC; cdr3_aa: CASSQSYNEQFF
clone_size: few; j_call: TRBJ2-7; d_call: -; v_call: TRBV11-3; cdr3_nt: TGTGCCAGCAGCTTAAAATGTGCGGATCACTCCTACGAGCAGTACTTC; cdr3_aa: CASSLKCADHSYEQYF
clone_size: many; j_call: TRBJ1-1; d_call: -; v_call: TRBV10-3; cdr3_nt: TGTGCCAGCATAACAGGGCGGGTGGGGAACACTGAAGCTTTCTTT; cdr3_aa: CASITGRVGNTEAFF
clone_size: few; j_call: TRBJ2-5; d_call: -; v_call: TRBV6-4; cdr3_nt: TGTGCCAGCAGTGACTCGAATAAAAGTTTGGGGGAGACCCAGTACTTC; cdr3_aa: CASSDSNKSLGETQYF
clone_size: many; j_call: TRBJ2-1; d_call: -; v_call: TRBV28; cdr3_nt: TGTGCCAGCAGTACGGGACGGGAGTTCTCCTACAATGAGCAGTTCTTC; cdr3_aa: CASSTGREFSYNEQFF
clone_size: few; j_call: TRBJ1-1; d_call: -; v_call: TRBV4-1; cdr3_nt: TGCGCCAGCAGCCTCGAGGGGTTTGGGGCTCTCATGAACACTGAAGCTTTCTTT; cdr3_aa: CASSLEGFGALMNTEAFF
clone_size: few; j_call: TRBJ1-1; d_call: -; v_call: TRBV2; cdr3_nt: TGTGCCAGCTGGCTCACTGAAGCTTTCTTT; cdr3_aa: CASWLTEAFF
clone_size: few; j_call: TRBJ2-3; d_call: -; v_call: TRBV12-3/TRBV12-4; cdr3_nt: TGTGCCAGCAGTTTATTGGGCAGGCAGTCTAGCACAGATACGCAGTATTTT; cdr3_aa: CASSLLGRQSSTDTQYF
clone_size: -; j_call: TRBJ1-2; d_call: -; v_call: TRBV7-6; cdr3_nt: TGTGCCAGCAGCTCTACCAGGAAGGGTACCTATTGCTACCCCTTC; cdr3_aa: CASSSTRKGTYCYPF